The entry below gives a single TCR beta chain sequence along with its context. Clones were read by immunoSEQ multiplex PCR, and TCRdb kept only the in-frame ones, dropping some. The profile shows about 97,000 clones, around 87% of them singletons. This specimen comes from a study of blood T cell repertoires in COVID-19. Study background: COVID-19 samples, acute and convalescent, were from the United States, Italy and Spain.

The CDR3 spans 14 residues. V lost 1 base to trimming and J lost 5 bases, with 11 bases between them. CDR1 LNHDA and CDR2 SQIVND come from the germline V gene (reference sequence). This chain joins TRBV19 and TRBJ1-1, with D possibly TRBD1 on 5 matching bases. Sequenced material: peripheral blood. The TCR comes from a human donor in a cohort sampled during active COVID-19. The CDR3 sequence is CASSIVGRYTEAFF. In DNA form, the CDR3 reads TGTGCCAGTAGTATAGTGGGGCGATATACTGAAGCTTTCTTT.